This T cell receptor beta chain was obtained from a study of T cell responses to AZD1222 COVID-19 vaccine. Comments on this clone: Its antigen is undetermined. The sample carries other DNA sequences with the same CDR3.

Study results and caveats: Samples come after the peak T cell response, not at day 14. Baseline antibody screening turned up just a handful of seropositive AZD1222 recipients. Donors were largely white British and mainly female; clonal diversity was possibly underestimated.

The CDR3 is 12 residues long. Trimming removed 3 bases at V and 8 bases at J, with 7 bases between. CDR1 and CDR2 from the germline V gene are MNHEY and SVGEGT. Method: immunoSEQ multiplex PCR; TCRdb's copy keeps in-frame clones and lacks some. Of approximately 100,000 clones in the sample, under 95% were seen once. The TCR sequence derives from an adult in good health. This specimen was peripheral blood, taken on day 0 of AZD1222 vaccination. The chain has TRBV6-2 or TRBV6-3 and TRBJ1-4; D is unresolved. The CDR3 sequence is CASSYLGEKLFF. Written as DNA, the CDR3 is TGTGCCAGCAGTTATTTGGGGGAAAAACTGTTTTTT.